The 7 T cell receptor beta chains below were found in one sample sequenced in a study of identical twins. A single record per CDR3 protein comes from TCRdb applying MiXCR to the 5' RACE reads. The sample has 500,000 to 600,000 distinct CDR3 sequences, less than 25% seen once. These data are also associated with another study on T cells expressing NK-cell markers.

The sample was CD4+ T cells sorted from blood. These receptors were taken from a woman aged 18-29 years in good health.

CDR3 coding DNA: TGTGCCAGCAGCCGATCTATCGGTTCCTACAATGAGCAGTTCTTC. This gives the protein CASSRSIGSYNEQFF. The rearrangement uses TRBV6-1 and TRBJ2-1; D unresolved. Germline lookup yields CDR1 MNHNS and CDR2 SASEGT. Trimming cost V 6 bases and J 1 base, with 13 bases left between them. CDR3 length: 15 amino acids.

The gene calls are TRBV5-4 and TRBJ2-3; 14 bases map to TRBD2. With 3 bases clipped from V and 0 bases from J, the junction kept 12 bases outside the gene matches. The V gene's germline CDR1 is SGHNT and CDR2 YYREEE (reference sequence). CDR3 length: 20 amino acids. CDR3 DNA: TGTGCCAGCAGCTCTCCCGGGGGGGGACTAGCGGGAGACAGCACAGATACGCAGTATTTT. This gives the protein CASSSPGGGLAGDSTDTQYF.

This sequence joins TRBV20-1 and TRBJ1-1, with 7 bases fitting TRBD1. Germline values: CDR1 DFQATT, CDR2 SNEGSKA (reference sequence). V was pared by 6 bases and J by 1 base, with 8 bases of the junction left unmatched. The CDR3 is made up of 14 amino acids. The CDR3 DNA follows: TGCAGTGCACCAGGGGGGCTTCAGAACACTGAAGCTTTCTTT. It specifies CSAPGGLQNTEAFF.

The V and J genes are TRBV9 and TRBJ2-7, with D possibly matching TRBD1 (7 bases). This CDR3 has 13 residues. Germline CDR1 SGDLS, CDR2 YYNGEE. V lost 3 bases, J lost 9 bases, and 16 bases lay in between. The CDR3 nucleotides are TGTGCCAGCAGCGAGACAGGGAGGAGTGTGCAGTACTTC. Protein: CASSETGRSVQYF.

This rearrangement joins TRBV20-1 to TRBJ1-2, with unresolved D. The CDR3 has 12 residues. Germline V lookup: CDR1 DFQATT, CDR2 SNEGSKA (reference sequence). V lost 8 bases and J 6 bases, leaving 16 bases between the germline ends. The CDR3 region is CSIVGLDDGYTF. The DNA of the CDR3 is TGCAGTATCGTTGGATTAGACGATGGCTACACCTTC.

CDR3 coding DNA: TGTGCCAGCAGCGCACGTCTGGGACAGAACACTGAAGCTTTCTTT. Translated: CASSARLGQNTEAFF. The V gene is TRBV7-9, the J gene TRBJ1-1, with D maybe TRBD1 (6 bases). Germline CDR1 reads SEHNR; CDR2 reads FQNEAQ (reference sequence). The CDR3 is 15 amino acids. The V and J ends lost 5 bases and 1 base respectively, with 14 bases between them. Full variable domain (outside the CDR3, taken from reference TRBV7-9 and TRBJ1-1): DTGVSQNPRHKITKRGQNVTFRCDPISEHNRLYWYRQTLGQGPEFLTYFQNEAQLEKSRLLSDRFSAERPKGSFSTLEIQRTEQGDSAMYLCASSARLGQNTEAFFGQGTRLTVV.

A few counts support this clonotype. The DNA for the CDR3 is TGTGCCAGCAGTGAACTCGGGGGGACGGGAGATACGCAGTATTTT. This gives the protein CASSELGGTGDTQYF. The chain carries TRBV2 and TRBJ2-3, with 7 bases lining up with TRBD2. The CDR3 covers 15 residues. Per the germline V gene, CDR1 is SNHLY and CDR2 is FYNNEI. Trimming took 2 bases from V and 5 from J; bases not matched to a gene: 7.